This T cell receptor (beta chain) was recorded in a study of beta chain features in type 1 diabetes. Whole-study context: Comparable age, gender and cell yields were observed in patients relative to healthy donors. Broader study findings: Patients with Type 1 diabetes showed moderately but significantly shorter TCRB CDR3s in all four CD4+ subsets.

By way of CD45RO/CCR7/CD25/CD127/CD95/CD27, the CD4+ regulatory, stem cell-like memory, central memory and naive cells were sorted. Germline CDR1 reads LNHNV; CDR2 reads YYDKDF (reference sequence). Trimming shortened V by 3 bases and J by 7 bases, and 12 bases separated the two germline ends. The CDR3 has 13 amino acids. Investigators reverse transcribed all isolated RNA, so they sequenced expressed TCRB transcripts. Generated by immunoSEQ multiplex PCR, the TCRdb table keeps only in-frame clones and is missing some. Of some 330,000 clones listed, roughly 13% are singletons. This clone was found a few times. The antigen is undetermined.

Sequencing was carried out using naive CD4+ T cells from blood. The rearrangement uses TRBV15 and TRBJ2-5, with D possibly TRBD2 on 5 matching bases. This clonotype originated in a woman younger than 35 with type 1 diabetes. The CDR3 loop reads CATSRASRGTQYF. Written as DNA, the CDR3 is TGTGCCACCAGCAGGGCATCACGGGGGACCCAGTACTTC.